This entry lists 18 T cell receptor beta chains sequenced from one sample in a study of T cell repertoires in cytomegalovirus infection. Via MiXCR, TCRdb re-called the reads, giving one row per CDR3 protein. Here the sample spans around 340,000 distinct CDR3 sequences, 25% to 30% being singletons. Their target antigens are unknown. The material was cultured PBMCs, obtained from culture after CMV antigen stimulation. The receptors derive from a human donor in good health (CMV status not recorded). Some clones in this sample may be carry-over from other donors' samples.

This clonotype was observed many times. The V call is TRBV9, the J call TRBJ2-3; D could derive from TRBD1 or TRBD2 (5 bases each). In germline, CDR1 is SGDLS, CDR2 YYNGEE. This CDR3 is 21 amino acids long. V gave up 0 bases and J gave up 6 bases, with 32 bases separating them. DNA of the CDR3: TGTGCCAGCAGCGTAGACCCCTCACGGATGGGACGGTTTCGCCCACGGGATACGCAGTATTTT. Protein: CASSVDPSRMGRFRPRDTQYF.

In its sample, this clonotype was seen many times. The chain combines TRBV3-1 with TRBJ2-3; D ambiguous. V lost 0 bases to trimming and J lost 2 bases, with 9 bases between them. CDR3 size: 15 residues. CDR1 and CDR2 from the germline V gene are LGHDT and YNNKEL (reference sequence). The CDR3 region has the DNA TGTGCCAGCAGCCAAGAGCTACAGAACACAGATACGCAGTATTTT. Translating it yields CASSQELQNTDTQYF.

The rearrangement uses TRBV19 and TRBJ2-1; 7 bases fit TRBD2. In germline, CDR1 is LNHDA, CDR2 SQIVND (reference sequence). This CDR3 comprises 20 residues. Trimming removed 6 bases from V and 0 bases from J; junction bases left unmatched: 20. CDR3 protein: CASSLGGVSGTTSSYNEQFF. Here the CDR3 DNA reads TGTGCCAGTAGCCTTGGGGGGGTCAGCGGGACCACTAGCTCCTACAATGAGCAGTTCTTC.

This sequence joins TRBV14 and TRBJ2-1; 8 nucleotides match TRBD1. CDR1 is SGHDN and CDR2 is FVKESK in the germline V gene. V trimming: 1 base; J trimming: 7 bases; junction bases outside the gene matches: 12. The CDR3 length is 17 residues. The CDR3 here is CASSQAPPGQARNEQFF. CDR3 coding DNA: TGTGCCAGCAGCCAAGCCCCCCCGGGACAGGCAAGGAATGAGCAGTTCTTC.

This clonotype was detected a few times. In nucleotides, the CDR3 is TGTGCCAGCAGCTTAGAAACACAGGGGCAGAGAGCCAAAAACATTCAGTACTTC. This encodes CASSLETQGQRAKNIQYF. The chain links TRBV7-9 to TRBJ2-4; 7 bases line up with TRBD1. The germline CDR1 and CDR2 sequences are SEHNR and FQNEAQ (reference sequence). This CDR3 region has 18 residues. V was pared by 1 base and J by 0 bases, with 9 bases of the junction left unmatched.

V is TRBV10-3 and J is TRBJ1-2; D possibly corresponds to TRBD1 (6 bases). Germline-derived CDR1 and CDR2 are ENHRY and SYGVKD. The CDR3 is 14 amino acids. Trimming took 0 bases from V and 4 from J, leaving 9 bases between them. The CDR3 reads CAISESGTSYGYTF. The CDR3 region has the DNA TGTGCCATCAGTGAGTCGGGGACATCCTATGGCTACACCTTC.

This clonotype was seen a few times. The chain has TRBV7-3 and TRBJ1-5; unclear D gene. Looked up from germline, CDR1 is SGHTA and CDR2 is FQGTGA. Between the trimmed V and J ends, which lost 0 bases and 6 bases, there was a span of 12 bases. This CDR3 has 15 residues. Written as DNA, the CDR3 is TGTGCCAGCAGCTTAACCGGGGTTCCATCTCAGCCCCAGCATTTT. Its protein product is CASSLTGVPSQPQHF.

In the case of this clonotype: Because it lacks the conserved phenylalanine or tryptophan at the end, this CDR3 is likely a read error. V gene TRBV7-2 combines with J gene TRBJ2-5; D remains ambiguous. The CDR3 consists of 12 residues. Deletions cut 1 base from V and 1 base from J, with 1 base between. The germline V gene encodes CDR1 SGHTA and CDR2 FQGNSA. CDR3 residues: CASSLVQETQYL. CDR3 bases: TGTGCCAGCAGCTTAGTCCAAGAGACCCAGTACTTA.

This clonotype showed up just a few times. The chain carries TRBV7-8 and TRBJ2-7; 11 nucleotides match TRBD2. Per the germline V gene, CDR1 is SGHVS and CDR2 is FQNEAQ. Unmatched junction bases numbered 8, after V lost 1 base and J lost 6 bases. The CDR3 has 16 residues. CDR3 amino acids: CASSLGSLLAGAEQYF. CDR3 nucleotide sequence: TGTGCCAGCAGCTTAGGTTCATTACTAGCGGGAGCCGAGCAGTACTTC.

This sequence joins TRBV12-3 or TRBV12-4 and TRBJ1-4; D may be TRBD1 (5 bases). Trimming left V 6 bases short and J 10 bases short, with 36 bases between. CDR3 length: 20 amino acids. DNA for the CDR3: TGTGCCAGCAGCCCGAGTGACTATTCCCGGGACGGAGGCTTTGTGCGAAAACTGTTTTTT. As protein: CASSPSDYSRDGGFVRKLFF.

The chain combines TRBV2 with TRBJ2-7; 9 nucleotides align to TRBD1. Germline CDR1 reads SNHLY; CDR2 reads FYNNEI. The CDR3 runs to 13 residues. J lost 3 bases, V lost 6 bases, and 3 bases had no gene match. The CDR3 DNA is TGTGCCAGCAGGCCGGACAGGGGCTACGAGCAGTACTTC. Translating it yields CASRPDRGYEQYF.

The CDR3 protein is CASNEGGGSYNEQFF. The DNA of the CDR3 is TGCGCCAGCAACGAAGGCGGGGGGTCCTACAATGAGCAGTTCTTC. The chain combines TRBV5-1 with TRBJ2-1; 8 nucleotides line up with TRBD2. V shed 6 bases and J 1 base; nucleotides not matched to a gene: 6. The germline V gene encodes CDR1 SGHRS and CDR2 YFSETQ. This CDR3 comprises 15 residues.

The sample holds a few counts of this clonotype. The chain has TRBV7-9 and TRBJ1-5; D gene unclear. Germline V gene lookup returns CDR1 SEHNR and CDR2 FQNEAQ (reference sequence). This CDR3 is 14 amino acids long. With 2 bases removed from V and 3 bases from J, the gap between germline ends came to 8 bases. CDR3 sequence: CASSLTNDNQPQHF. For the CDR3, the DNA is TGTGCCAGCAGCTTAACGAACGACAATCAGCCCCAGCATTTT.

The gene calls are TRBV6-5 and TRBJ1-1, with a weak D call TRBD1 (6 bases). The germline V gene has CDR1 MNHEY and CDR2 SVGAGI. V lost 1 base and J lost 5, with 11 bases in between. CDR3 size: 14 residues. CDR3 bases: TGTGCCAGCAGTTACTTAGGCAGGGGTACTGAAGCTTTCTTT. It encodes CASSYLGRGTEAFF.

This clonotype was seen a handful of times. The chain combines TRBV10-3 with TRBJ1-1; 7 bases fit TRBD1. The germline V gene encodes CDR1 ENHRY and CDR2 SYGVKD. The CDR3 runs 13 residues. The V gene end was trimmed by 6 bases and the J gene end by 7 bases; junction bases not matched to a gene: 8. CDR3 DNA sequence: TGTGCCATCAGAGATGACAGGGCGAGTGAAGCTTTCTTT. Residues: CAIRDDRASEAFF.

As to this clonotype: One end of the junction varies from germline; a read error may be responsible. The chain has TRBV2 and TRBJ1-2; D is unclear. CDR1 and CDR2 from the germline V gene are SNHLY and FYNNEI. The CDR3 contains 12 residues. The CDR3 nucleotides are TGTACCAGCAGAGGAATCAACTATGGCTACACCTTC. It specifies CTSRGINYGYTF.

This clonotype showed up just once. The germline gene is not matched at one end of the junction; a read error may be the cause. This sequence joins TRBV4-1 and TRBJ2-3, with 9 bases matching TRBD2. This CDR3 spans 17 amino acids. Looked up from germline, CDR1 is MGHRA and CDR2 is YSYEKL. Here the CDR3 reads CASSQDVAGVDTDTQYF. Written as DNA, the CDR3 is TGTGCCAGCAGCCAAGATGTAGCGGGAGTCGACACAGATACGCAGTATTTT.

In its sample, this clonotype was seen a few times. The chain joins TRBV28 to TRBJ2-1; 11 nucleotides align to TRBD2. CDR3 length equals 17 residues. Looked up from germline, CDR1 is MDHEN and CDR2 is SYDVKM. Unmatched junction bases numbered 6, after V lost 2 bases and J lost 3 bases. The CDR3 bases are TGTGCCAGCAGTTTAACATTACTAGCGGGAGACTACAATGAGCAGTTCTTC. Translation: CASSLTLLAGDYNEQFF.